The clone carrying this T cell receptor (beta chain) was seen a single time. Its target is unknown. The V gene end was trimmed by 7 bases and the J gene end by 6 bases; junction bases not matched to a gene: 11. Germline-derived CDR1 and CDR2 are SQVTM and ANQGSEA. The CDR3 sequence is 13 residues long. This sample is part of a study of cytomegalovirus exposure and HLA in healthy donors. Across the whole study: Some 85 million unique TCRs, all from HLA-typed donors, were included in an early release of the data.

Points from the study as a whole: Across donors, sequencing depth was assumed by presence/absence analyses to be roughly uniform. Another analysis was done later, and it associated 15,000 to 20,000 TCR beta sequences with HLA alleles at 0.05 false discovery rate. Sequences of the TCR beta chain were said to predict the HLA-A and HLA-B alleles of most subjects accurately.

With 60 Vbeta and 13 Jbeta primers, the PCR was carried out. Method: immunoSEQ multiplex PCR; TCRdb's copy keeps in-frame clones and lacks some. The sample has under 250,000 clones, over 65% seen once. This chain connects TRBV29-1 to TRBJ1-1, with 7 positions matching TRBD1. The sequenced material came from PBMCs. This TCR was recovered from a woman in her twenties or thirties in good health and CMV-seronegative. CDR3 protein: CSAYRGIFAEAFF. Here the CDR3 DNA reads TGCAGCGCCTACAGGGGAATTTTCGCTGAAGCTTTCTTT. Looking up the rest from reference TRBV29-1 and TRBJ1-1 gives the full variable domain: SAVISQKPSRDICQRGTSLTIQCQVDSQVTMMFWYRQQPGQSLTLIATANQGSEATYESGFVIDKFPISRPNLTFSTLTVSNMSPEDSSIYLCSAYRGIFAEAFFGQGTRLTVV.